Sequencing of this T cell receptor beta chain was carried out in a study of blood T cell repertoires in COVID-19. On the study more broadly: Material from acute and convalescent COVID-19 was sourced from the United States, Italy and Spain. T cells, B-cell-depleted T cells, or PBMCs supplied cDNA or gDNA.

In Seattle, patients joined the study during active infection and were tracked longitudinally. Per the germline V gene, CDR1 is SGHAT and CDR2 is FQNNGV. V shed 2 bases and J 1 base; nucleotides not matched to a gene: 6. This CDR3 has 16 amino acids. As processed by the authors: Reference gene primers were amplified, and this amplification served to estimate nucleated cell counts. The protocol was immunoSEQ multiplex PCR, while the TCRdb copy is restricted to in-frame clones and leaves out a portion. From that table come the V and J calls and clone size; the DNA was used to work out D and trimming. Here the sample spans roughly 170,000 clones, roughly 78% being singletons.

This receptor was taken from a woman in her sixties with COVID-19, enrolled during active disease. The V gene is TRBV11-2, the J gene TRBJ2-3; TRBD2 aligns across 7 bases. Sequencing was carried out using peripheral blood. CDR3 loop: CASSLRAGSGTDTQYF. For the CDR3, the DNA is TGTGCCAGCAGCTTAAGAGCGGGGTCGGGCACAGATACGCAGTATTTT.